Listed below are T cell receptor beta chains from one sample, sequenced in a study of T cell responses to AZD1222 COVID-19 vaccine. Only in-frame clones appear in the TCRdb table, and some are missing; sequencing was by immunoSEQ multiplex PCR. The table records 120,000 to 150,000 clones, approximately 91% of them present only once. The sequencing used peripheral blood, collected 28 days after the second dose of the MenACWY control vaccine. The receptors derive from an adult who received the MenACWY meningococcal vaccine as a control. Each CDR3 is given with its conserved first and last residue. The D gene is left open where the match is weak.

D	V	J	CDR3
-	TRBV11-1	TRBJ2-7	CASRRGRESYEQYF
-	TRBV6-5	TRBJ1-1	CASSYSGPGNTEAFF
TRBD2	TRBV28	TRBJ2-1	CASSTAAGGSYNEQFF
TRBD1	TRBV7-6	TRBJ2-7	CASSTLRTGVAYEQYF
-	TRBV6-2/TRBV6-3	TRBJ1-2	CASSYSWGQPYGYTF
TRBD1	TRBV2	TRBJ1-2	CASSLRGQGYGYTF
-	TRBV27	TRBJ1-2	CASSLSWGTGYYTF
-	TRBV7-2	TRBJ1-6	CASSQQIGVGYNSPLHF
TRBD1	TRBV29-1	TRBJ2-5	CSVSNVRDSPQETQYF
-	TRBV7-8	TRBJ1-6	CASSLVQADSPLHF
-	TRBV21-1	TRBJ2-1	CASTFPADRGEDNEQFF
-	TRBV6-5	TRBJ1-1	CASSYWSRSLEAFF
-	TRBV18	TRBJ2-5	CASSPRQDEETQYF
-	TRBV6-6	TRBJ2-1	CASSYSLQLNEQFF
-	TRBV7-2	TRBJ1-3	CASSLRSGNTIYF
-	TRBV19	TRBJ2-2	CASSIQKTGELFF
-	TRBV6-6	TRBJ1-2	CASRGPGDGYTF
-	TRBV7-6	TRBJ2-1	CASSLLGADSYNEQFF
TRBD1	TRBV27	TRBJ2-2	CASSWTGTVGELFF